The rows below give T cell receptor beta chains drawn from one sample of a study of T-cell memory formation after mild COVID-19. TCRdb reprocessed the 5' RACE reads with MiXCR, giving one entry per CDR3 protein. The sample lists under 700,000 distinct CDR3 sequences, around 21% seen once, with around 13% in the top ten. The sequenced material came from PBMCs or a T cell subset sorted from them (not recorded which). These receptors were collected from an adult woman who had mild COVID-19 (a few samples of this study predate the infection). Cell type and time point are not known. Each CDR3 is given with its conserved first and last residue. The D gene is left open where the match is weak. Rows give clone size only sometimes, using once, few, many, or a class for an expanded clone.

many	TRBJ2-7	NA	TRBV12-3/TRBV12-4	12	TGTGCCAGCAGTTTTTACTCCTACGAGCAGTACTTC	CASSFYSYEQYF
few	TRBJ1-1	TRBD1	TRBV6-1	15	TGTGCCAGCAGTGACCAGGACAGGGGAAACACTGAAGCTTTCTTT	CASSDQDRGNTEAFF
few	TRBJ1-1	NA	TRBV18	15	TGTGCCAGCTCACCTTCGAGGGGACAGAACACTGAAGCTTTCTTT	CASSPSRGQNTEAFF
NA	TRBJ2-2	NA	TRBV20-1	14	TGCAGTGCAAGAGCTCGACAGAACACCGGGGAGCTGTTTTTT	CSARARQNTGELFF
NA	TRBJ2-7	NA	TRBV4-1	15	TGCGCCAGCAGCCAAGATCCGGGGGCGACCTACGAGCAGTACTTC	CASSQDPGATYEQYF
many	TRBJ2-7	NA	TRBV4-2	13	TGTGCCAGCAGCCAAGATAACGGCCGGGCACAGTACTTC	CASSQDNGRAQYF
few	TRBJ2-5	NA	TRBV18	17	TGTGCCAGCTCACCACCGCGGGACCGGGGGTACCAAGAGACCCAGTACTTC	CASSPPRDRGYQETQYF
NA	TRBJ1-2	NA	TRBV3-1	12	TGTGCCAGCAGCCCCGAGGCGGGGGGCTACACCTTC	CASSPEAGGYTF
few	TRBJ2-7	TRBD2	TRBV11-2	15	TGTGCCAGCAGCCACGCAGCGGGAGGGCCCTACGAGCAGTACTTC	CASSHAAGGPYEQYF
few	TRBJ2-2	NA	TRBV24-1	11	TGTGCCACCAGGCACGCGGGGGAGCTGTTTTTT	CATRHAGELFF
NA	TRBJ2-2	TRBD2	TRBV27	16	TGTGCCAGCAGTTTCTTAGCGGGAGGGCTACCCGGGGAGCTGTTTTTT	CASSFLAGGLPGELFF
NA	TRBJ2-2	TRBD1	TRBV7-8	19	TGTGCCAGCACCCAAGGGGTCCCCTCGGGACAGGGGATAACCGGGGAGCTGTTTTTT	CASTQGVPSGQGITGELFF
NA	TRBJ2-2	TRBD1	TRBV24-1	16	TGTGCCACCAGTGATTGGGCGGACAGGGACACCGGGGAGCTGTTTTTT	CATSDWADRDTGELFF
few	TRBJ2-3	TRBD2	TRBV27	15	TGTGCCAGCAGTTTATTAAGCGGGAGACCGCAAACGCAGTATTTT	CASSLLSGRPQTQYF
NA	TRBJ1-1	NA	TRBV18	16	TGTGCCAGCTCACCGTACCTCAGTGGTTCGGACACTGAAGCTTTCTTT	CASSPYLSGSDTEAFF
few	TRBJ2-2	NA	TRBV29-1	13	TGCAGCGTTGAAGTCCAGGACACCGGGGAGCTGTTTTTT	CSVEVQDTGELFF
NA	TRBJ2-2	NA	TRBV30	14	TGTGCCTGGAACGGAGGGAGCGGAACCGGGGAGCTGTTTTTT	CAWNGGSGTGELFF
NA	TRBJ2-7	NA	TRBV4-2	15	TGTGCCAGCAGCCCAAGTGCAGAGGGGATCTACGAGCAGTACTTC	CASSPSAEGIYEQYF
few	TRBJ2-3	TRBD2	TRBV29-1	16	TGCAGCGCCCAGGGACTAGCGGGGGGGCCGGCAGATACGCAGTATTTT	CSAQGLAGGPADTQYF
NA	TRBJ2-1	TRBD1	TRBV7-8	20	TGTGCCAGCAGCTTTGCTACAGGGGGTAGGCGGACTACCGCCTACAATGAGCAGTTCTTC	CASSFATGGRRTTAYNEQFF
NA	TRBJ2-3	NA	TRBV12-3/TRBV12-4	12	TGTGCCAGCAGCTCCCCGCCTCATACGCAGTATTTT	CASSSPPHTQYF
NA	TRBJ1-4	NA	TRBV2	15	TGTGCCAGCAGGATCCCAGGGAGAGAGGGTGAAAAACTGTTTTTT	CASRIPGREGEKLFF
few	TRBJ2-4	NA	TRBV20-1	15	TGCAGTGCTAGAGATAGTTTGCTGTCCAAAAACATTCAGTACTTC	CSARDSLLSKNIQYF